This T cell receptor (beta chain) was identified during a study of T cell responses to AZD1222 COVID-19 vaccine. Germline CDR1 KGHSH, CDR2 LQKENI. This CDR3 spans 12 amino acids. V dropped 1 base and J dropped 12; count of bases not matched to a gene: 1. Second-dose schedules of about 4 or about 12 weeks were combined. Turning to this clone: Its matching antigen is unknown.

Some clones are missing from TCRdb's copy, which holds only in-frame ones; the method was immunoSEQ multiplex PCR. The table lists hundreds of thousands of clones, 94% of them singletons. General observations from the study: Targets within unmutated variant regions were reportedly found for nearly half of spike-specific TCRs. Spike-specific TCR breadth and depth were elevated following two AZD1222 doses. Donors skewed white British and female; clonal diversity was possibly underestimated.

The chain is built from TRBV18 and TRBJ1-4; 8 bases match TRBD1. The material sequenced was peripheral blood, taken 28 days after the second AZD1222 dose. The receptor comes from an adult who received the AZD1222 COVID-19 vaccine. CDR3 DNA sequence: TGTGCCAGCTCACCACAGGACAGGGAACTGTTTTTT. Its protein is CASSPQDRELFF.